The clone carrying this TCR beta chain was seen at least ten times. How the authors handled the data: The number of TCRs in each sample had a median of about 100,000 and spanned about 20,000 to 690,600. TCRdb reanalysed the RACE reads using MiXCR and keeps one entry per CDR3 protein. TCRdb, not the original authors, processed these V and J calls. The sample lists more than 30,000 distinct CDR3 sequences, around 6.4% occurring once. The data were obtained in a study of human T cells and chemical hapten exposure. The time point is: patch test 1, 2 weeks after DPC sensitization. Treatment reported: therapeutic diphenylcyclopropenone sensitization with weekly scalp DPC. Total RNA was extracted from unfractionated whole blood. With 6 bases removed from V and 7 bases from J, the gap between germline ends came to 13 bases. The CDR3 has 14 residues. CDR1 and CDR2 (germline): MDHEN, SYDVKM.

This chain joins TRBV28 and TRBJ1-6; D unclear. The clonotype was recovered from a woman in her 30s with alopecia areata. Some clones in this sample may be carry-over from other donors' samples. This material consisted of whole blood, taken in connection with sensitization to the hapten diphenylcyclopropenone (DPC). Written as DNA, the CDR3 is TGTGCCAGCAGACTAAGGGTGGGCAATTCACCCCTCCACTTT. Its translation: CASRLRVGNSPLHF.